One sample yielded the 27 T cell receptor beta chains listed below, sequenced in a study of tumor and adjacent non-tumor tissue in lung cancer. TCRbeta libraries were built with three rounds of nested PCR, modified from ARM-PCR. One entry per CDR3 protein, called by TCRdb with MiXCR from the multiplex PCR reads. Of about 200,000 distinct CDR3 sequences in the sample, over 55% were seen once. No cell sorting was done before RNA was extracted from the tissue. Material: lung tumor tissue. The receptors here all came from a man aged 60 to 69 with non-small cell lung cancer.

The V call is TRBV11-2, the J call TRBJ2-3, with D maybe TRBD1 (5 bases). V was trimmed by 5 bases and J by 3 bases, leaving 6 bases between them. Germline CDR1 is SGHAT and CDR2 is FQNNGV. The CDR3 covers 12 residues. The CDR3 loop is CASSKGTDTQYF. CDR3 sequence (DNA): TGTGCCAGCAGCAAGGGGACAGATACGCAGTATTTT. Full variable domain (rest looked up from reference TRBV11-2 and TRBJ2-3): EAGVAQSPRYKIIEKRQSVAFWCNPISGHATLYWYQQILGQGPKLLIQFQNNGVVDDSQLPKDRFSAERLKGVDSTLKIQPAKLEDSAVYLCASSKGTDTQYFGPGTRLTVL.

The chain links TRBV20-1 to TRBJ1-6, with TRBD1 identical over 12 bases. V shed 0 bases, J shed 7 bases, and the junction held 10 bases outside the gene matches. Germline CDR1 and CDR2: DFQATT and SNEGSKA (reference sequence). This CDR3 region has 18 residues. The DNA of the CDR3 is TGCAGTGCTAGAGATCTGGGACAGGGGGCGCGTAGGAATTCACCCCTCCACTTT. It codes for CSARDLGQGARRNSPLHF.

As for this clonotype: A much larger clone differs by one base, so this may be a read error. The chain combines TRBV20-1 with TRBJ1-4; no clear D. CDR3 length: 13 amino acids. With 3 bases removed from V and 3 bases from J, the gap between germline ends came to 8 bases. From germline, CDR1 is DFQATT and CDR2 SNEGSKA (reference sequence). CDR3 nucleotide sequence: TGCAGTGCTAGTGCTGGGGCTAATGAAAAACTGTTTTTT. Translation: CSASAGANEKLFF.

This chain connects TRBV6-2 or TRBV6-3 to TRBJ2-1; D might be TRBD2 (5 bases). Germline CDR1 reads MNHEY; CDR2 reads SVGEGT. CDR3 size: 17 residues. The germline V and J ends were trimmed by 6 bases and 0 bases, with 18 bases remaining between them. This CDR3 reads CASSRQRTGNSYNEQFF. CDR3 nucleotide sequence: TGTGCCAGCAGCCGGCAGAGGACGGGGAACTCCTACAATGAGCAGTTCTTC.

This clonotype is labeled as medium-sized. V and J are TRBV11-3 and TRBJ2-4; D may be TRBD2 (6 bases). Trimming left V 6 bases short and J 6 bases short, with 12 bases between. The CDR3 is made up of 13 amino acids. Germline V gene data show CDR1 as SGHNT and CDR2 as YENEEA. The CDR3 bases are TGTGCCAGCAGGGCCGCGGGGACAAACATTCAGTACTTC. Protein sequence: CASRAAGTNIQYF.

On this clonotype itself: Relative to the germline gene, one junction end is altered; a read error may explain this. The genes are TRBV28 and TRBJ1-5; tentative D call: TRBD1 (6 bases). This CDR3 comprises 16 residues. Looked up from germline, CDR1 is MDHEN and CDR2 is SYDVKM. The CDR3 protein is CANSFIEGGVGQPQHF. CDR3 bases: TGTGCCAACAGTTTTATAGAAGGGGGGGTTGGGCAGCCCCAGCATTTT.

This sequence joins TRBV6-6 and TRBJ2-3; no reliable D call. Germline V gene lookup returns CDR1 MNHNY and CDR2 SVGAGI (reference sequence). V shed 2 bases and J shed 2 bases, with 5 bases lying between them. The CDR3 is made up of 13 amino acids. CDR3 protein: CASSYTLTDTQYF. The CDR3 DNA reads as TGTGCCAGCAGTTACACTCTCACAGATACGCAGTATTTT.

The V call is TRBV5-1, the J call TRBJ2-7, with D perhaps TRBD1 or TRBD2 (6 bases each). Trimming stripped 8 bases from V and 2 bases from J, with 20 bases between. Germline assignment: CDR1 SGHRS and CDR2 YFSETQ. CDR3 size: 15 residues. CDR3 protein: CASSPLARGAYEQYF. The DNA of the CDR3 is TGCGCCAGTAGCCCATTAGCGAGGGGGGCCTACGAGCAGTACTTC.

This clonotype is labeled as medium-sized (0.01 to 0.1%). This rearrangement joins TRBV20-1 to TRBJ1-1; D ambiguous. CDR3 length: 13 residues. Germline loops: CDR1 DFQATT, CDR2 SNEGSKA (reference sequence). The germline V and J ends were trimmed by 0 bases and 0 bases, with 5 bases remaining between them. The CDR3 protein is CSARDGMNTEAFF. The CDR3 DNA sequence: TGCAGTGCTAGAGATGGGATGAACACTGAAGCTTTCTTT.

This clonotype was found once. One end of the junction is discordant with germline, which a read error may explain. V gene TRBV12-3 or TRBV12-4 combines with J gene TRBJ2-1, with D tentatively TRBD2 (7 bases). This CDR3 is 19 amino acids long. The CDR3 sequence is CASRDWTSGGPSSYNEHFF. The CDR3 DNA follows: TGTGCCAGCAGGGACTGGACTAGTGGGGGCCCCAGCTCCTACAATGAGCACTTCTTC.

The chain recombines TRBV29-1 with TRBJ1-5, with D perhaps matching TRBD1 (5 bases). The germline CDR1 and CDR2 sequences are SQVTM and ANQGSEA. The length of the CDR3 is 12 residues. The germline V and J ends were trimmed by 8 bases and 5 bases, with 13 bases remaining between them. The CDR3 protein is CSIGARDQPQHF. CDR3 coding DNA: TGCAGCATCGGGGCCAGAGATCAGCCCCAGCATTTT.

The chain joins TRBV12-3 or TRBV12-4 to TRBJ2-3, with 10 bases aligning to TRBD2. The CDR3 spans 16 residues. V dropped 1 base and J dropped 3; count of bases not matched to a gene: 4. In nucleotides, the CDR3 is TGTGCCAGCAGTTTAGGGCTAGCGGGAGCGACAGATACGCAGTATTTT. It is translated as CASSLGLAGATDTQYF.

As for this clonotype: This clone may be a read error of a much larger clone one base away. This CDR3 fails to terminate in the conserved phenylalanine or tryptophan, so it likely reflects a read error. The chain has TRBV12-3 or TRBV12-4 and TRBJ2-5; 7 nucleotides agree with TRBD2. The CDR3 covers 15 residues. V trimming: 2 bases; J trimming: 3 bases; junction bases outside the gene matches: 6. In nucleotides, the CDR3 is TGTGCCAGCAGTTTACGTAGCGGGCGGGAAGAGACCCAGTACTTA. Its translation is CASSLRSGREETQYL.

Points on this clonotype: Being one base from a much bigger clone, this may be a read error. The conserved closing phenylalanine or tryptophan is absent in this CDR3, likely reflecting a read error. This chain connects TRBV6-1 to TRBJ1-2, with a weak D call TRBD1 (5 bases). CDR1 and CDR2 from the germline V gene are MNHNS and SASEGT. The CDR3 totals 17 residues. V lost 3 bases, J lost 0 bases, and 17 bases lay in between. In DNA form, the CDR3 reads TGTGCCAGCAGTGAGGGGCTTTACAGACCAACTAACTATGGCTACACCTTA. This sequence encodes CASSEGLYRPTNYGYTL.

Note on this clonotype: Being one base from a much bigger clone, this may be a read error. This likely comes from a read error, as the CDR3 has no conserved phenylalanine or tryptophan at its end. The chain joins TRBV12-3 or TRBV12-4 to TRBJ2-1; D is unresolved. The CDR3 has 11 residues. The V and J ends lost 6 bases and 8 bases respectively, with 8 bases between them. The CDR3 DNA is TGTGCCAGCAGCGCCAGGTATGAGCAGTTCTTG. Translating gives CASSARYEQFL.

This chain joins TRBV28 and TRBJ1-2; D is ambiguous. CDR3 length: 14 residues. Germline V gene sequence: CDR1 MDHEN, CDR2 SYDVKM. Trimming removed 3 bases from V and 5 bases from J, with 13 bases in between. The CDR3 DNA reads TGTGCCAGCAGTTTTCTTGAAATTAATTATGGCTACACCTTC. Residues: CASSFLEINYGYTF.

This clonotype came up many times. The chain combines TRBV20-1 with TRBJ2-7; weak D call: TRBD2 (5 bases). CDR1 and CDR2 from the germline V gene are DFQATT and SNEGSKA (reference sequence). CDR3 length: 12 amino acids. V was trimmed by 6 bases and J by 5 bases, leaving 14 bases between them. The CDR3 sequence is CSAAPPGNEQYF. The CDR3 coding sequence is TGCAGTGCCGCACCCCCGGGGAACGAGCAGTACTTC.

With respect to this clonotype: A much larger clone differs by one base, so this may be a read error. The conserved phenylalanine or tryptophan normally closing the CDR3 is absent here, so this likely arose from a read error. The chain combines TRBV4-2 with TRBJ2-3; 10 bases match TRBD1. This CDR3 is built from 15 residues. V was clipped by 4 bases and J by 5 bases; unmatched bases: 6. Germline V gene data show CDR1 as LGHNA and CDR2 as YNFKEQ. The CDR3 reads CASSLGQGVGDTQYY. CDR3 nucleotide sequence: TGTGCCAGCAGCCTAGGACAGGGGGTTGGAGATACGCAGTATTAT.

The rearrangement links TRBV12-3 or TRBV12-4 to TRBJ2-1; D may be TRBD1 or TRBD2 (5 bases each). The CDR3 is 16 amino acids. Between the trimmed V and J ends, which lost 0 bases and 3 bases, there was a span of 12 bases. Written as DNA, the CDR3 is TGTGCCAGCAGTTTAGCCCGGGCTGGGGGCTACAATGAGCAGTTCTTC. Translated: CASSLARAGGYNEQFF.

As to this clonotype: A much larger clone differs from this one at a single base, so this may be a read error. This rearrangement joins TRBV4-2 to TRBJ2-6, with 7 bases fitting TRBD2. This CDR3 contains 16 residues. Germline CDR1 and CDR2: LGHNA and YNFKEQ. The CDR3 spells CANSLGGISGANVLTF. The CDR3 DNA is TGTGCCAACAGCCTGGGGGGGATATCTGGGGCCAACGTCCTGACTTTC.

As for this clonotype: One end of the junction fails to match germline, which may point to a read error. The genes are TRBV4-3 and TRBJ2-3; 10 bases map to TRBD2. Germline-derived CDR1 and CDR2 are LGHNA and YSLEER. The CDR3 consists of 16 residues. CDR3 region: CASNQESGGGTDTQYF. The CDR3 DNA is TGCGCCAGCAACCAAGAAAGCGGGGGGGGCACAGATACGCAGTATTTT.

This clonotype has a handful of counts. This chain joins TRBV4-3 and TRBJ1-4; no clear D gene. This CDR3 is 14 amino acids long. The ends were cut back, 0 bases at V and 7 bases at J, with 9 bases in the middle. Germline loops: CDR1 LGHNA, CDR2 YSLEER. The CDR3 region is CASSQDMVREKLFF. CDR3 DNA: TGCGCCAGCAGCCAAGACATGGTCCGTGAAAAACTGTTTTTT.

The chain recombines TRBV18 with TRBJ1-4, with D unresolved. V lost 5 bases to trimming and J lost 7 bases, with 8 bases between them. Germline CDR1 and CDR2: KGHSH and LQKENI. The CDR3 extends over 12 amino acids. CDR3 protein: CASSTGFEKLFF. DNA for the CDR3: TGTGCCAGCTCAACGGGATTTGAAAAACTGTTTTTT. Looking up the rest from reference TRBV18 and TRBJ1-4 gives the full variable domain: NAGVMQNPRHLVRRRGQEARLRCSPMKGHSHVYWYRQLPEEGLKFMVYLQKENIIDESGMPKERFSAEFPKEGPSILRIQQVVRGDSAAYFCASSTGFEKLFFGSGTQLSVL.

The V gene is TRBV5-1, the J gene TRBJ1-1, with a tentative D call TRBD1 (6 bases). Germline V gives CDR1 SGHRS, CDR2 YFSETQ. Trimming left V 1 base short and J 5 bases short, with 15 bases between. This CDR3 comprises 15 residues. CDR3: CASSLWGLSGTEAFF. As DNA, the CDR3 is TGCGCCAGCAGCTTGTGGGGGCTGTCGGGGACTGAAGCTTTCTTT.

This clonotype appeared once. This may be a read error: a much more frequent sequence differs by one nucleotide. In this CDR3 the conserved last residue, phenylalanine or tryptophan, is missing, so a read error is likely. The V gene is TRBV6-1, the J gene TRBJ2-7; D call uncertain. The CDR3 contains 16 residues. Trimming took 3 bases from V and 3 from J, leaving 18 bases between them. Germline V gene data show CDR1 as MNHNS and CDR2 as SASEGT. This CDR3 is CASSDGPSGTFYEQYS. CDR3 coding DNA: TGTGCCAGCAGTGACGGTCCTTCGGGCACCTTCTACGAGCAGTACTCC.

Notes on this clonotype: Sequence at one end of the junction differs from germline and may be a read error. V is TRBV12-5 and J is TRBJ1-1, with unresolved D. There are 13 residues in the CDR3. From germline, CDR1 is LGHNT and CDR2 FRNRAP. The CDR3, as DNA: TGTGCTAGTGGCAAGAGCCTGAACACTGAAGCTTCCTTT. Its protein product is CASGKSLNTEASF.

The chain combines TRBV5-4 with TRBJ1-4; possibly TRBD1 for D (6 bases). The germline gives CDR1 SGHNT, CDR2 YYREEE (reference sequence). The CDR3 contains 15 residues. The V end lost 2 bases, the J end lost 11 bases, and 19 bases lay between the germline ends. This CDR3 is CASSLQGAVRDKLFF. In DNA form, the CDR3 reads TGTGCCAGCAGCTTACAGGGTGCAGTTCGGGATAAACTGTTTTTT.